This T cell receptor (beta chain) was identified in a study of Ad26.COV2.S vaccination and SARS-CoV-2 variants. Turning to the study itself: Each vaccinee took Ad26.COV2.S intramuscularly, once or twice 56 days apart.

CDR3 length: 17 amino acids. CDR1 is SGHNT, CDR2 YYREEE, per germline (reference sequence). Deletions cut 1 base from V and 0 bases from J, with 11 bases between. The treatment denotes: over 15 received Ad26.COV2.S at low or high dose, single or two shots; about 5 received placebo; per-sample allocation not given. Samples analyzed were those drawn on day 63 after the first vaccine or placebo injection. An Ad26 vector expressing Wuhan-strain SARS-CoV-2 spike served as the vaccine. The assay was immunoSEQ multiplex PCR, and TCRdb's table has in-frame clones only and misses some. The sample has 300,000 to 500,000 clones, approximately 86% seen once; the top ten hold 3% to 4.5%.

The rearrangement links TRBV5-4 to TRBJ1-6; the D gene is possibly TRBD1 (5 bases). The TCR was taken from a person aged 18-60 years who received the Ad26.COV2.S COVID-19 vaccine or a placebo. Sequencing used peripheral blood, obtained in a trial of Ad26.COV2.S vaccine versus placebo. In DNA form, the CDR3 reads TGTGCCAGCAGCTTGAAGTTTGGGGCCTCCTATAATTCACCCCTCCACTTT. It translates to CASSLKFGASYNSPLHF.